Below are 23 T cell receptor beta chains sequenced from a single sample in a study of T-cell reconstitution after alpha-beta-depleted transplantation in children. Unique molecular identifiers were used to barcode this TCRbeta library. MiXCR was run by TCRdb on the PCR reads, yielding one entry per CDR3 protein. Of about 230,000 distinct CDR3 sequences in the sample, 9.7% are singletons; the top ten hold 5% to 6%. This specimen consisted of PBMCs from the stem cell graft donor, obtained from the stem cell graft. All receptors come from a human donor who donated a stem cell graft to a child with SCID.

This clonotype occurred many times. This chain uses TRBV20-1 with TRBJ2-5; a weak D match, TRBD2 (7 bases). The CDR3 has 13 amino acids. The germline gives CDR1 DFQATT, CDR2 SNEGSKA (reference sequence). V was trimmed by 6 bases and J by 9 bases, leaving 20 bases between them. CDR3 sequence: CSAPRGGGSSQYF. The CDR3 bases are TGCAGTGCCCCAAGGGGGGGGGGTTCTTCCCAGTACTTC.

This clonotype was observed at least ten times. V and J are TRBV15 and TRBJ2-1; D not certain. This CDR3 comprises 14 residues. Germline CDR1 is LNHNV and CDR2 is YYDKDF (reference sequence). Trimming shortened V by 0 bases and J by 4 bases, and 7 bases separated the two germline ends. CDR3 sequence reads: CATSREGTYNEQFF. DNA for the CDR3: TGTGCCACCAGCAGAGAGGGAACATACAATGAGCAGTTCTTC. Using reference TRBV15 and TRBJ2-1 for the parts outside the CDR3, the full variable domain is DAMVIQNPRYQVTQFGKPVTLSCSQTLNHNVMYWYQQKSSQAPKLLFHYYDKDFNNEADTPDNFQSRRPNTSFCFLDIRSPGLGDTAMYLCATSREGTYNEQFFGPGTRLTVL.

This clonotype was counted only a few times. The DNA of the CDR3 is TGCAGCGCTACGGGGGACGGGAGCAATCAGCCCCAGCATTTT. Translated: CSATGDGSNQPQHF. This chain joins TRBV29-1 and TRBJ1-5; tentatively, D is TRBD1 (5 bases). The V gene lost 7 bases and the J gene lost 1 base, with 14 bases spanning the gap. Germline V gene sequence: CDR1 SQVTM, CDR2 ANQGSEA. There are 14 residues in the CDR3. The entire variable domain, with the rest obtained from reference TRBV29-1 and TRBJ1-5, is as follows: SAVISQKPSRDICQRGTSLTIQCQVDSQVTMMFWYRQQPGQSLTLIATANQGSEATYESGFVIDKFPISRPNLTFSTLTVSNMSPEDSSIYLCSATGDGSNQPQHFGDGTRLSIL.

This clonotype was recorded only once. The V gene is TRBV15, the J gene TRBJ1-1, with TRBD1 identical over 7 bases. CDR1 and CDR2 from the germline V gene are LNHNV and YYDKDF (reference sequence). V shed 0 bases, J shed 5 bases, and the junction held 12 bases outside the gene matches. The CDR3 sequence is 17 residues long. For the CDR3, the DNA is TGTGCCACCAGCAGAGATCAACAGGGGCCTTTCTCGACTGAAGCTTTCTTT. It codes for CATSRDQQGPFSTEAFF.

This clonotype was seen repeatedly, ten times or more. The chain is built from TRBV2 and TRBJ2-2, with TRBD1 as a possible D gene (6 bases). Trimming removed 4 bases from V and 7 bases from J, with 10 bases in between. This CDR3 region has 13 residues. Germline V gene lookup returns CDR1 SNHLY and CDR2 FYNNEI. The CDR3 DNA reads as TGTGCCAGCAGTGTACAGGGCAACGGGGAGCTGTTTTTT. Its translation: CASSVQGNGELFF.

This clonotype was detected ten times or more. DNA for the CDR3: TGTGCCAGCAGCCCATCACGAAGACCTGGAAACACCATATATTTT. Its protein is CASSPSRRPGNTIYF. V gene TRBV11-2 combines with J gene TRBJ1-3; D remains unclear. In germline, CDR1 is SGHAT, CDR2 FQNNGV. The CDR3 spans 15 residues. Trimming cost V 5 bases and J 2 bases, with 13 bases left between them.

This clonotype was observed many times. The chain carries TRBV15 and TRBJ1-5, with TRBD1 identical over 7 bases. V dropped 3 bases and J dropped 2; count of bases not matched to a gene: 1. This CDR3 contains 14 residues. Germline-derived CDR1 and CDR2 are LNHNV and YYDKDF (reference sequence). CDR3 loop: CATSSDRGNQPQHF. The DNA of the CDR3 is TGTGCCACCAGCAGCGACAGGGGCAATCAGCCCCAGCATTTT.

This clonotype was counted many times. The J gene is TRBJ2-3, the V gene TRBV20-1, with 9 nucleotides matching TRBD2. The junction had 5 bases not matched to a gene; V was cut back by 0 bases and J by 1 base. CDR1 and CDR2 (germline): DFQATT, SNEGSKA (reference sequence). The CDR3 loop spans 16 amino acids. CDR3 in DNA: TGCAGTGCTAGAGACGATAGCGGGGGACGCACAGATACGCAGTATTTT. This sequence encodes CSARDDSGGRTDTQYF.

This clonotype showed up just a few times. The CDR3 sequence is CASRGQGGNIQYF. Written as DNA, the CDR3 is TGTGCCAGCAGGGGACAGGGGGGAAACATTCAGTACTTC. The chain combines TRBV2 with TRBJ2-4; 11 nucleotides match TRBD1. The CDR3 covers 13 residues. V shed 6 bases and J 6 bases; nucleotides not matched to a gene: 1. The germline CDR1 and CDR2 sequences are SNHLY and FYNNEI.

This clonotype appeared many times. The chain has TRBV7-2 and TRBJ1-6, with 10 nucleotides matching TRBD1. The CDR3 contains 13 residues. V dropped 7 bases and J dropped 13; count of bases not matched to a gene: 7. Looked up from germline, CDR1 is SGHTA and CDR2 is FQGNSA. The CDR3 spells CASTPDRGDPLHF. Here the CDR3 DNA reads TGTGCCAGCACCCCGGACAGGGGGGATCCCCTCCACTTT.

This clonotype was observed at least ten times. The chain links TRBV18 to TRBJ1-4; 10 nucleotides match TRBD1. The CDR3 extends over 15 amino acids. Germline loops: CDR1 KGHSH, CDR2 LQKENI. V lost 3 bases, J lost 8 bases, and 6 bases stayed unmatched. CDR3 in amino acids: CASSPRGTGAEKLFF. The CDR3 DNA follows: TGTGCCAGCTCACCGCGCGGGACAGGGGCCGAAAAACTGTTTTTT.

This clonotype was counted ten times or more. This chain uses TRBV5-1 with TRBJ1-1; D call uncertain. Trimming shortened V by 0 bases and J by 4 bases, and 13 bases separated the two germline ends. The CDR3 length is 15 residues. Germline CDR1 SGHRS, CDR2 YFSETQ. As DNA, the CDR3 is TGCGCCAGCAGCTTGGAAGACACCAGGCTCACTGAAGCTTTCTTT. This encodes CASSLEDTRLTEAFF.

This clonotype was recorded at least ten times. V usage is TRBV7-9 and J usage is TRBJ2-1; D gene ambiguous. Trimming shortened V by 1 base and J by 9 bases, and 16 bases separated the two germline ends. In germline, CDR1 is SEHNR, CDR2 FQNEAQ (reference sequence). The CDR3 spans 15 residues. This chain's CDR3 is CASSLDAVRSGEQFF. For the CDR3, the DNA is TGTGCCAGCAGCTTAGATGCTGTGAGGAGTGGTGAGCAGTTCTTC.

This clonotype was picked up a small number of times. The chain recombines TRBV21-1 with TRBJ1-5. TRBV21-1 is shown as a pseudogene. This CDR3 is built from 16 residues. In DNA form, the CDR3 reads TGTGCCAGCAGCAAAGCCCCCAGCCTACTAAATCAGCCCCAGCATTTT. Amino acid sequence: CASSKAPSLLNQPQHF.

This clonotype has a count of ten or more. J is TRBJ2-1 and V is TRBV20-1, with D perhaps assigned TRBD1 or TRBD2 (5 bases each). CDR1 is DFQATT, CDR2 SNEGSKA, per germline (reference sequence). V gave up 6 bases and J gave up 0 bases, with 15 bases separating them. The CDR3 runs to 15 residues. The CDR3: CSASRQGVSYNEQFF. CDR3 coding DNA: TGCAGTGCCAGTAGGCAGGGAGTCTCCTACAATGAGCAGTTCTTC.

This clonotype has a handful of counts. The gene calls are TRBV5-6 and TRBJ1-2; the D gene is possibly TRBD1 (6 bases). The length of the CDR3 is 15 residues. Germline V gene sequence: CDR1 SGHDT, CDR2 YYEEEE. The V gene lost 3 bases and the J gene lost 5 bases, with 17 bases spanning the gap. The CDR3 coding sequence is TGTGCCAGCAGCTCCACCGAGGGGGGAAAGTATGGCTACACCTTC. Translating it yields CASSSTEGGKYGYTF.

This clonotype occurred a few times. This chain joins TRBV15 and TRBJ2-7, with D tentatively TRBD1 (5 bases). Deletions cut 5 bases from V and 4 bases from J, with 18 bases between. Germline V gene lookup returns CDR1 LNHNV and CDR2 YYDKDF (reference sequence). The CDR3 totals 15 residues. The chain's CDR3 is CATSSGLGHTYEQYF. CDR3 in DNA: TGTGCCACCAGCTCAGGATTGGGGCATACGTACGAGCAGTACTTC.

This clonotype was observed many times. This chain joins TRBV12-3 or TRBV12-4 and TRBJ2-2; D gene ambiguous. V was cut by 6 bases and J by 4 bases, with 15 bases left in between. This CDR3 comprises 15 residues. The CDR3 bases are TGTGCCAGCAGACCCGGGTTGTGGACCACCGGGGAGCTGTTTTTT. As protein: CASRPGLWTTGELFF.

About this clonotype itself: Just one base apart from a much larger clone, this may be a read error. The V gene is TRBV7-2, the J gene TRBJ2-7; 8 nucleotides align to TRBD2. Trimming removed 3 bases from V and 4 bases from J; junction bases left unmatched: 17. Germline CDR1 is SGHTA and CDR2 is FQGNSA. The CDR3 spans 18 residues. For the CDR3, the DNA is TGTGCCAGCAGCTTTAGCCCCTGCCGGACTAGCAGGCCTTACGAGCAGTACTTC. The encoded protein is CASSFSPCRTSRPYEQYF.

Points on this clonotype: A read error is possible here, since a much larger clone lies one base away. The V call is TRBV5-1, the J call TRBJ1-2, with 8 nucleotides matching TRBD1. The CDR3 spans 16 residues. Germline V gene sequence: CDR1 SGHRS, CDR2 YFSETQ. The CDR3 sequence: CASRATPDRGNYGDTF. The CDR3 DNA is TGCGCCAGCAGAGCAACACCAGACAGGGGAAACTATGGCGACACCTTC.

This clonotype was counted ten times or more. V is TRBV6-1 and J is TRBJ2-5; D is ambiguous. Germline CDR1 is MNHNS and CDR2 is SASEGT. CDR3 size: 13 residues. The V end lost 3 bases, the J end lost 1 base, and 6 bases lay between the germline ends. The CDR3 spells CASSEDGQETQYF. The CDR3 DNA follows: TGTGCCAGCAGTGAGGACGGCCAAGAGACCCAGTACTTC.

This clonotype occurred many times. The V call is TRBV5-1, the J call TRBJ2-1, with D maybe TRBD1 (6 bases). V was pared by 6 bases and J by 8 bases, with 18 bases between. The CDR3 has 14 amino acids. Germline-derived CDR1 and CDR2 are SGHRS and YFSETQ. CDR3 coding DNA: TGCGCCAGCAAACAGGGTGGCCTCTTCGATGAGCAGTTCTTC. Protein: CASKQGGLFDEQFF.

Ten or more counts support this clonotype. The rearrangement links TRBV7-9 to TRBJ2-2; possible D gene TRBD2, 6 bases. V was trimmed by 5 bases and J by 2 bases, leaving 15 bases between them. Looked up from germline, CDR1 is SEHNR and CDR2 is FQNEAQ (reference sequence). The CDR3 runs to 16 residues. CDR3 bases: TGTGCCAGCAGCCCTCGAACGGGACTTAACACCGGGGAGCTGTTTTTT. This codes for CASSPRTGLNTGELFF. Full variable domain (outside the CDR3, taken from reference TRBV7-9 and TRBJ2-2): DTGVSQNPRHKITKRGQNVTFRCDPISEHNRLYWYRQTLGQGPEFLTYFQNEAQLEKSRLLSDRFSAERPKGSFSTLEIQRTEQGDSAMYLCASSPRTGLNTGELFFGEGSRLTVL.